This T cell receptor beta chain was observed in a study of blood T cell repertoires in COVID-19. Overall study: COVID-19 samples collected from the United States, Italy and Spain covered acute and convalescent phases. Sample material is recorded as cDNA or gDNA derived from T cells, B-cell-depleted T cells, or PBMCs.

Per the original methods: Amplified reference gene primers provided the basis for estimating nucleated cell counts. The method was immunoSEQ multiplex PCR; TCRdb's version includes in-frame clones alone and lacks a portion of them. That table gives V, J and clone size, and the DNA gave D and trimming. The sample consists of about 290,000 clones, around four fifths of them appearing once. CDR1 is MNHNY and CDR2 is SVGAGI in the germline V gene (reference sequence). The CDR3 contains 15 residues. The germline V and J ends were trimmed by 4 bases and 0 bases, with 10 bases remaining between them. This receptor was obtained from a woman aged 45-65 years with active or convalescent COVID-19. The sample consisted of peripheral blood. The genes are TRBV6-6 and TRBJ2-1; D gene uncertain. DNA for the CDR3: TGTGCCAGCAGTTCGACAATCCGCTCCTACAATGAGCAGTTCTTC. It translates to CASSSTIRSYNEQFF.